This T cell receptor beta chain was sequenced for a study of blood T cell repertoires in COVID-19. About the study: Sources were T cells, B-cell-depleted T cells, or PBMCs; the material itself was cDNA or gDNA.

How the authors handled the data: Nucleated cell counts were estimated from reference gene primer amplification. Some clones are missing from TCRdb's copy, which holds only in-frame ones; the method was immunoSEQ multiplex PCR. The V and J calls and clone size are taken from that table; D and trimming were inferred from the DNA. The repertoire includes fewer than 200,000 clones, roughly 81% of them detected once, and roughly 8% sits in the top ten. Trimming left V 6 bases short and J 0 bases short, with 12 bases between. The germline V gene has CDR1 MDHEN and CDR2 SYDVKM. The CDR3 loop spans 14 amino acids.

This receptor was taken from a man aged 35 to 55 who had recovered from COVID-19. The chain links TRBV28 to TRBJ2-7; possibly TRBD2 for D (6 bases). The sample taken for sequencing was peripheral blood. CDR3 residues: CASRPGLSSYEQYF. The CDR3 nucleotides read TGTGCCAGCAGGCCGGGACTTAGCTCCTACGAGCAGTACTTC.